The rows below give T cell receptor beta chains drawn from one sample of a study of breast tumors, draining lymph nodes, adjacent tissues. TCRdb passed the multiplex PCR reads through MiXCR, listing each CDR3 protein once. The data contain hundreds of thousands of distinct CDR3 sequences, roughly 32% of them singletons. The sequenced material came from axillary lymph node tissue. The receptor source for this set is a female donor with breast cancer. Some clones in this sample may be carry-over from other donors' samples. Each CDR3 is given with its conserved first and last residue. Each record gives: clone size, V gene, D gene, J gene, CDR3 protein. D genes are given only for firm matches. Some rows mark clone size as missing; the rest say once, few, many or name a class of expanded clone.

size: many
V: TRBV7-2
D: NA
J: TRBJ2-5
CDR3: CASSITGRSQETQYF

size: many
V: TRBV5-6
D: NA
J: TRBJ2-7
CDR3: CASSLAGKTYEQYF

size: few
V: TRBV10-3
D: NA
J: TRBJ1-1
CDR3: CAISDWNTEAFF

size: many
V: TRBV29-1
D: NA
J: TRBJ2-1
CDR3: CSVEEWLINEQFF

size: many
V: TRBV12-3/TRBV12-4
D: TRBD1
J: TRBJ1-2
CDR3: CASSFDRDYGYTF

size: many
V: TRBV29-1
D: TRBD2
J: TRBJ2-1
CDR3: CSVRKREAGNAQFF

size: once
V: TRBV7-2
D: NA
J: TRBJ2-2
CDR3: CASAPPGELFF

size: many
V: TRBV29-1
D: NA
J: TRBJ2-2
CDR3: CSVDTGINTGELFF

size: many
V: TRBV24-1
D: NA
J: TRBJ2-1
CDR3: CATGRSYNEQFF

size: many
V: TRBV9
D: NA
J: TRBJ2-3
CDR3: CASSHHPDTQYF

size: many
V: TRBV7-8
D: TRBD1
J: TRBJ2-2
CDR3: CASSSRTGAAGELFF

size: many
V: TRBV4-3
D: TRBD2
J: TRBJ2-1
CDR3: CASSQVTSGRNEQFF

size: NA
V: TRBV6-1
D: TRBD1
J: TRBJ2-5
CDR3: CAGSNRGPETQYF

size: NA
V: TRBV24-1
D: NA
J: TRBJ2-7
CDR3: CATSRGFACEQYF

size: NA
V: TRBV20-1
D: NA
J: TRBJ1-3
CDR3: CSASKAGGGRTLSGNTIYF

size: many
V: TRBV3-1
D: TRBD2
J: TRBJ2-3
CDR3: CASSGGSGRTDTQYF

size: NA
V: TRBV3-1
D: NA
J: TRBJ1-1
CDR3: CASSPLGSEAFF

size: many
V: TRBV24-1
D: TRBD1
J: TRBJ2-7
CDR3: CATSAGTGIHEQYF

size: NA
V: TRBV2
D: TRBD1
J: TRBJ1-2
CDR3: CASSDGQGAQGYTF

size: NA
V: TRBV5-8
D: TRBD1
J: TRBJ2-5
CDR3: CASSSSDREETQYF

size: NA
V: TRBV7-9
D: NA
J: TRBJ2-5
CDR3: CASSLGQGLETQYF

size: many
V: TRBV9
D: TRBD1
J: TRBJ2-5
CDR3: CASSVQGEETQYF

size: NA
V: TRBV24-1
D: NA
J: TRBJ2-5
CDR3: CATSALRRAETQYF

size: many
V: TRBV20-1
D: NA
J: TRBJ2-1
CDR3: CSAIQSGLFYNEQFF

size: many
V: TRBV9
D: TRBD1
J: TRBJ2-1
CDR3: CASSVGDRENEQFF

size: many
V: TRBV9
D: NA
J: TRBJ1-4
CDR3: CASSRGQTNEKLFF

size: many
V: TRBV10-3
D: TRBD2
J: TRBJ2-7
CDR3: CAISDAAGASYEQYF

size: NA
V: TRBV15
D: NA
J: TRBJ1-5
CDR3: CATSSLGAGNQPQHF

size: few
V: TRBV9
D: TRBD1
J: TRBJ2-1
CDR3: CASSVPGGDSGSYNEQFF

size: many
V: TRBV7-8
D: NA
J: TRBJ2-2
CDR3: CASSGTVAGYTGELFF

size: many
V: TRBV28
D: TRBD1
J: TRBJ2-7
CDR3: CASTTGSYEQYF

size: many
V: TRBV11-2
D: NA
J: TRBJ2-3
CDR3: CASSPSRGTDTQYF

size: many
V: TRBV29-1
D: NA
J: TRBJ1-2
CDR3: CSVGRVDGYTF

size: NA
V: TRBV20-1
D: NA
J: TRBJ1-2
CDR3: CSAREIGSYGYTF

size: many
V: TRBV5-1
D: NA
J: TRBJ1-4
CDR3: CASSLGQVLTNEKLFF

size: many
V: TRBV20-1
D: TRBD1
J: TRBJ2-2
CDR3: CSARMSAGQGNAGELFF

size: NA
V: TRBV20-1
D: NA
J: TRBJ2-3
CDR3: CSASRTVSYNEQYF

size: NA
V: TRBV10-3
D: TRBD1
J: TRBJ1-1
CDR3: CAISERQGATTEAFF

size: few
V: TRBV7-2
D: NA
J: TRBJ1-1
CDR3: CASSSRGWTEAFF

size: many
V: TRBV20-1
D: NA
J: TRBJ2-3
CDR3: CSAFDSSSTDTQYF

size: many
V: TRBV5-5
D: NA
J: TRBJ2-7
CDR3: CASSLGGPGVLGEQYF

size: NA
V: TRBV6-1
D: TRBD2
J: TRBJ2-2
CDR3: CASSEGPSGRSTGELFF

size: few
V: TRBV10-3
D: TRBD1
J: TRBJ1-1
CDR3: CAISDPTGRAEAFF

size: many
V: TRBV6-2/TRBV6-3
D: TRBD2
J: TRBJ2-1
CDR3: CASRPSMGLGPNEQFF

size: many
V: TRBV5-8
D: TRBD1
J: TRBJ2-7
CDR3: CASSWTGGPYEQYF

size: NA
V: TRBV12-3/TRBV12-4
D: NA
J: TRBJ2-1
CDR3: CASSWSSSQQFF

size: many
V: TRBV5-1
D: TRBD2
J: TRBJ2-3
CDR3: CASSTSGRHTDTQYF

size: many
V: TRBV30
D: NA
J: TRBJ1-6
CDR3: CAWRQGMASPLHF

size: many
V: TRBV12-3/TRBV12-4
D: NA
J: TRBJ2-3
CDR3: CASSLGGASTDTQYF

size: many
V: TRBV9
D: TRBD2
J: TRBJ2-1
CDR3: CASSLLAGDNEQFF

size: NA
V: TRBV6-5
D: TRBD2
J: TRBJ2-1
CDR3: CASRGRRNNEQFF

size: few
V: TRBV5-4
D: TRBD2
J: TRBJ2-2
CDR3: CASSLGLAASRGELFF

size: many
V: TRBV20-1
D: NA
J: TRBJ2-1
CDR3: CSAGDSARPLDNEQFF